The rows below give T cell receptor beta chains drawn from one sample of a study of blood T cell repertoires in COVID-19. Sequencing was performed with immunoSEQ multiplex PCR; in TCRdb, only in-frame clones are kept and a portion is missing. This sample has 70,000 to 95,000 clones, with 70% to 90% found just once. The sample consisted of peripheral blood. Receptor source: a human donor in a cohort sampled during active COVID-19. CDR3s include the opening cysteine and the closing phenylalanine or tryptophan. Fields, in order: V gene, D gene, clone size, J gene, CDR3 protein, CDR3 DNA. A D gene is named only where the DNA matches it firmly. Where a row states a size, it is once, few, many or the class of an expanded clone; other rows omit it.

v_gene: TRBV11-3; d_gene: NA; abundance: NA; j_gene: TRBJ2-7; CDR3aa: CASSLEVWGHPRGEQYF; CDR3nt: TGTGCCAGCAGCTTAGAGGTGTGGGGACACCCTAGGGGGGAGCAGTACTTC
v_gene: TRBV4-1; d_gene: NA; abundance: NA; j_gene: TRBJ2-1; CDR3aa: CASSQDQRANQDNEQFF; CDR3nt: TGCGCCAGCAGCCAAGATCAGAGGGCAAACCAGGACAATGAGCAGTTCTTC
v_gene: TRBV6-2/TRBV6-3; d_gene: NA; abundance: NA; j_gene: TRBJ1-1; CDR3aa: CASSPEYTEAFF; CDR3nt: TGTGCCAGCAGTCCAGAATACACTGAAGCTTTCTTT
v_gene: TRBV7-8; d_gene: NA; abundance: NA; j_gene: TRBJ1-3; CDR3aa: CASSGHSSGNTIYF; CDR3nt: TGTGCCAGCAGCGGACATTCCTCTGGAAACACCATATATTTT
v_gene: TRBV3-1/TRBV3-2; d_gene: NA; abundance: NA; j_gene: TRBJ2-2; CDR3aa: CASSQVRGNTGELFF; CDR3nt: TGTGCCAGCAGCCAAGTCAGGGGGAACACCGGGGAGCTGTTTTTT
v_gene: TRBV10-3; d_gene: NA; abundance: NA; j_gene: TRBJ2-5; CDR3aa: CAISGGFEETQYF; CDR3nt: TGTGCCATCAGTGGAGGGTTTGAAGAGACCCAGTACTTC
v_gene: TRBV5-6; d_gene: NA; abundance: once; j_gene: TRBJ1-3; CDR3aa: CASSARDTSGNTIYF; CDR3nt: TGTGCCAGCAGCGCCAGGGATACCTCTGGAAACACCATATATTTT
v_gene: TRBV5-6; d_gene: NA; abundance: NA; j_gene: TRBJ1-3; CDR3aa: CASSLGGRLRNTIYF; CDR3nt: TGTGCCAGCAGCTTGGGGGGCAGGTTGAGAAACACCATATATTTT
v_gene: TRBV28; d_gene: NA; abundance: NA; j_gene: TRBJ1-5; CDR3aa: CASSFTSGNNQPQHF; CDR3nt: TGTGCCAGCAGTTTCACGTCAGGGAATAATCAGCCCCAGCATTTT
v_gene: TRBV5-5; d_gene: NA; abundance: NA; j_gene: TRBJ1-5; CDR3aa: CASSFNNQPQHF; CDR3nt: TGTGCCAGCAGCTTCAACAATCAGCCCCAGCATTTT
v_gene: TRBV6-2/TRBV6-3; d_gene: NA; abundance: NA; j_gene: TRBJ2-5; CDR3aa: CASSPFPGQQETQYF; CDR3nt: TGTGCCAGCAGTCCCTTTCCGGGACAACAAGAGACCCAGTACTTC
v_gene: TRBV30; d_gene: NA; abundance: NA; j_gene: TRBJ1-5; CDR3aa: CAWSIQGFQPQHF; CDR3nt: TGTGCCTGGAGTATACAGGGTTTCCAGCCCCAGCATTTT
v_gene: TRBV5-6; d_gene: NA; abundance: NA; j_gene: TRBJ1-2; CDR3aa: CASSLAPLSIYGYTF; CDR3nt: TGTGCCAGCAGCTTGGCCCCACTGAGCATATATGGCTACACCTTC
v_gene: TRBV6-6; d_gene: NA; abundance: few; j_gene: TRBJ2-2; CDR3aa: CASSYESSRTGELFF; CDR3nt: TGTGCCAGCAGTTACGAGAGTTCGAGAACCGGGGAGCTGTTTTTT
v_gene: TRBV30; d_gene: TRBD1; abundance: NA; j_gene: TRBJ1-5; CDR3aa: CAWSKGTGDQPQHF; CDR3nt: TGTGCCTGGAGCAAAGGGACAGGGGATCAGCCCCAGCATTTT
v_gene: TRBV5-6; d_gene: NA; abundance: NA; j_gene: TRBJ2-7; CDR3aa: CASSFPTHNYEQYF; CDR3nt: TGTGCCAGCAGCTTCCCGACTCACAACTACGAGCAGTACTTC
v_gene: TRBV11-2; d_gene: TRBD2; abundance: NA; j_gene: TRBJ2-3; CDR3aa: CASSLGGGSTQYF; CDR3nt: TGTGCCAGCAGCTTAGGGGGGGGAAGTACGCAGTATTTT
v_gene: TRBV6-6; d_gene: NA; abundance: NA; j_gene: TRBJ2-3; CDR3aa: CASSYSPQSTDTQYF; CDR3nt: TGTGCCAGCAGTTACTCCCCCCAGAGCACAGATACGCAGTATTTT
v_gene: TRBV5-1; d_gene: TRBD1; abundance: NA; j_gene: TRBJ1-2; CDR3aa: CASSYRDRRQSGYTF; CDR3nt: TGCGCCAGCAGCTACCGGGACAGGAGGCAGAGTGGCTACACCTTC
v_gene: TRBV7-3; d_gene: TRBD1; abundance: NA; j_gene: TRBJ1-2; CDR3aa: CASSLGPGQGYSRGNYGYTF; CDR3nt: TGTGCCAGCAGCTTGGGGCCGGGACAGGGTTATTCGAGGGGGAATTATGGCTACACCTTC
v_gene: TRBV5-1; d_gene: NA; abundance: NA; j_gene: TRBJ2-5; CDR3aa: CASSPTPGGETQYF; CDR3nt: TGCGCCAGCAGCCCCACCCCCGGAGGAGAGACCCAGTACTTC
v_gene: TRBV4-1; d_gene: NA; abundance: NA; j_gene: TRBJ2-2; CDR3aa: CASRLLGGTLNTGELFF; CDR3nt: TGCGCCAGCAGGCTGCTCGGGGGAACCCTGAACACCGGGGAGCTGTTTTTT
v_gene: TRBV7-2; d_gene: NA; abundance: NA; j_gene: TRBJ1-3; CDR3aa: CASRRRSGGGTIYF; CDR3nt: TGTGCCAGCAGGCGTAGGTCGGGGGGCGGCACCATATATTTT
v_gene: TRBV18; d_gene: NA; abundance: NA; j_gene: TRBJ2-2; CDR3aa: CASSPVQGSVTGELFF; CDR3nt: TGTGCCAGCTCACCAGTTCAGGGTTCGGTCACCGGGGAGCTGTTTTTT
v_gene: TRBV10-3; d_gene: NA; abundance: NA; j_gene: TRBJ2-1; CDR3aa: CATEDSSYNEQFF; CDR3nt: TGTGCCACCGAGGACAGCTCCTACAATGAGCAGTTCTTC
v_gene: TRBV30; d_gene: NA; abundance: NA; j_gene: TRBJ1-1; CDR3aa: CAWSWEGKAFF; CDR3nt: TGTGCCTGGAGTTGGGAGGGTAAAGCTTTCTTT
v_gene: TRBV12-5; d_gene: TRBD1; abundance: few; j_gene: TRBJ1-4; CDR3aa: CASGLVKGANPNEKLFF; CDR3nt: TGTGCTAGTGGTTTGGTAAAGGGGGCGAACCCTAATGAAAAACTGTTTTTT
v_gene: TRBV30; d_gene: NA; abundance: NA; j_gene: TRBJ2-3; CDR3aa: CAWSSGSTDTQYF; CDR3nt: TGTGCCTGGAGCTCAGGGAGCACAGATACGCAGTATTTT
v_gene: TRBV15; d_gene: TRBD2; abundance: once; j_gene: TRBJ2-5; CDR3aa: CATSRDLGGQETQYF; CDR3nt: TGTGCCACCAGCAGAGATCTGGGGGGGCAAGAGACCCAGTACTTC
v_gene: TRBV18; d_gene: TRBD1; abundance: NA; j_gene: TRBJ2-1; CDR3aa: CASSPDRGKIPSSYNEQFF; CDR3nt: TGTGCCAGCTCACCGGACAGGGGGAAAATCCCCAGCTCCTACAATGAGCAGTTCTTC
v_gene: TRBV19; d_gene: TRBD2; abundance: NA; j_gene: TRBJ2-1; CDR3aa: CASSVGQPGLAGRSSYNEQFF; CDR3nt: TGTGCCAGTAGTGTGGGGCAGCCGGGACTAGCGGGGAGAAGCTCCTACAATGAGCAGTTCTTC
v_gene: TRBV18; d_gene: TRBD1; abundance: NA; j_gene: TRBJ1-1; CDR3aa: CASSARTGLEAFF; CDR3nt: TGTGCCAGCTCAGCCCGGACAGGGCTAGAAGCTTTCTTT
v_gene: TRBV4-1; d_gene: NA; abundance: NA; j_gene: TRBJ2-3; CDR3aa: CASSQEAQGTDTQYF; CDR3nt: TGCGCCAGCAGCCAAGAGGCCCAGGGAACAGATACGCAGTATTTT
v_gene: TRBV6-5; d_gene: NA; abundance: few; j_gene: TRBJ1-2; CDR3aa: CASSYEGGSGYTF; CDR3nt: TGTGCCAGCAGTTACGAGGGTGGATCTGGCTACACCTTC